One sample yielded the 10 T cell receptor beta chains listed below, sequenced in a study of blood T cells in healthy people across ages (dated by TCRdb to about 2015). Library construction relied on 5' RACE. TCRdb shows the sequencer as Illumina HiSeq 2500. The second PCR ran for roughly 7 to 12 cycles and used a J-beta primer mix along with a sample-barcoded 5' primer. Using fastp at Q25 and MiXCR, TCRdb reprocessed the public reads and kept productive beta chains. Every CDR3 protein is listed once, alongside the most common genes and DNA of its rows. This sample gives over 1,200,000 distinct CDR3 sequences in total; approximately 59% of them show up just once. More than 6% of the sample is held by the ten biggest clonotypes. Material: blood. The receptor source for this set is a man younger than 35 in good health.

The CDR3, as DNA: TGTGCCAGCAGTTTAATAAGATCTGGGACAGGGCAAGAGACCCAGTACTTC. Translation gives CASSLIRSGTGQETQYF. The chain recombines TRBV27 with TRBJ2-5; 9 bases fit TRBD1. The CDR3 length is 17 residues. Losses at the gene ends were 2 bases for V and 2 bases for J; bases not matched to a gene: 9. Germline V gene data show CDR1 as MNHEY and CDR2 as SMNVEV (reference sequence).

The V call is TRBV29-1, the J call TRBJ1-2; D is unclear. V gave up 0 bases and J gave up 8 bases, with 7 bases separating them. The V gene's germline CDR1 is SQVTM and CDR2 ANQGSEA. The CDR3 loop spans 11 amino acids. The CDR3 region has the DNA TGCAGCGTTGAAGATGTATACGGCTACACCTTC. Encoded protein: CSVEDVYGYTF.

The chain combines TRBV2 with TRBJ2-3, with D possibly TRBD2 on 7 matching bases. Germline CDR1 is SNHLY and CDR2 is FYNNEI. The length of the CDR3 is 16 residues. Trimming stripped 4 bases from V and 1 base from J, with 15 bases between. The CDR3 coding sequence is TGTGCCAGCAGTGGGAGGGGCGGGGGCGGCACAGATACGCAGTATTTT. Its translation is CASSGRGGGGTDTQYF.

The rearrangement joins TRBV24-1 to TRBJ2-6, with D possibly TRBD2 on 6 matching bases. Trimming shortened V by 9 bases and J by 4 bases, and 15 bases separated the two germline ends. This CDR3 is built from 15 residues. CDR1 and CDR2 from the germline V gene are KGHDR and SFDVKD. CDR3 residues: CATALGGTGANVLTF. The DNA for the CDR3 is TGTGCCACCGCTTTAGGAGGGACCGGGGCCAACGTCCTGACTTTC.

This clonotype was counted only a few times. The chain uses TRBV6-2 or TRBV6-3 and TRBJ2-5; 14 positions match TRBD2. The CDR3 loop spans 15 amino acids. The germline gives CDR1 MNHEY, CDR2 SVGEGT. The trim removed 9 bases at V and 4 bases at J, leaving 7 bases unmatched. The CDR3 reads CASTGLAGGGETQYF. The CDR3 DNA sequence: TGTGCCAGTACTGGACTAGCGGGGGGAGGAGAGACCCAGTACTTC.

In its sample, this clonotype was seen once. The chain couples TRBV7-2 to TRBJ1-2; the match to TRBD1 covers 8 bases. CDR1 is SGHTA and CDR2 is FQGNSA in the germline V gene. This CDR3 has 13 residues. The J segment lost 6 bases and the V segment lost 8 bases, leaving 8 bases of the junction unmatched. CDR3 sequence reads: CASRGQGGNGYTF. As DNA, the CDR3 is TGTGCCAGCCGCGGACAGGGAGGAAATGGCTACACCTTC. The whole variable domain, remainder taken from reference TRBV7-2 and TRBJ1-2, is GAGVSQSPSNKVTEKGKDVELRCDPISGHTALYWYRQSLGQGLEFLIYFQGNSAPDKSGLPSDRFSAERTGGSVSTLTIQRTQQEDSAVYLCASRGQGGNGYTFGSGTRLTVV.

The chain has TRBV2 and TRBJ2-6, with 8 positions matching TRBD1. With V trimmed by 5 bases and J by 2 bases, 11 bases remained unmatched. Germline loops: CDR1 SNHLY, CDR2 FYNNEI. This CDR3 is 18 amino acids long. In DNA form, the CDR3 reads TGTGCCAGCAGTCGCTCCCCAGGGGGCTCGACTGGGGCCAACGTCCTGACTTTC. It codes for CASSRSPGGSTGANVLTF.

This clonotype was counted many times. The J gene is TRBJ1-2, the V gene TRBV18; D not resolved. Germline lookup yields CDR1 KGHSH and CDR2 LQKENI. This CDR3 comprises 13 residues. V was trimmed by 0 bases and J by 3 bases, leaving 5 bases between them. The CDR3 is CASSPPGYYGYTF. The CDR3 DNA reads TGTGCCAGCTCACCACCGGGGTACTATGGCTACACCTTC. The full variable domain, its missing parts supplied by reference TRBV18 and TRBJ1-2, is NAGVMQNPRHLVRRRGQEARLRCSPMKGHSHVYWYRQLPEEGLKFMVYLQKENIIDESGMPKERFSAEFPKEGPSILRIQQVVRGDSAAYFCASSPPGYYGYTFGSGTRLTVV.

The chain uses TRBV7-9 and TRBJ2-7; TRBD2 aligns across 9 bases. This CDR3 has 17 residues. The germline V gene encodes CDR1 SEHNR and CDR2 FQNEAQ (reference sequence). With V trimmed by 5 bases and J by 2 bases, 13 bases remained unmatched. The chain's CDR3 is CASSPFLTSGSTYEQYF. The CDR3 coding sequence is TGTGCCAGCAGCCCATTTTTGACTAGCGGATCTACCTACGAGCAGTACTTC.

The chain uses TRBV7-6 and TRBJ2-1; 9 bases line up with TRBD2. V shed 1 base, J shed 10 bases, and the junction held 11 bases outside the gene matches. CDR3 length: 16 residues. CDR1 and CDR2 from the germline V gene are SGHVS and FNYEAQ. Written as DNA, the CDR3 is TGTGCCAGCAGCTTAGGGACTAGCGATATTGGGGTCGAGCAGTTCTTC. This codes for CASSLGTSDIGVEQFF. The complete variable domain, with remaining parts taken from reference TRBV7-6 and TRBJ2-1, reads GAGVSQSPRYKVTKRGQDVALRCDPISGHVSLYWYRQALGQGPEFLTYFNYEAQQDKSGLPNDRFSAERPEGSISTLTIQRTEQRDSAMYRCASSLGTSDIGVEQFFGPGTRLTVL.